A single sample is the source of the 32 T cell receptor beta chains below, sequenced in a study of radiation and T cells in renal cell carcinoma. This sample's treatment: 15 Gy SBRT to primary tumor, nephrectomy 4 weeks later. Data came from immunoSEQ multiplex PCR; TCRdb stores just in-frame clones and leaves some out. Of 14,000 or so clones detected, about 64% appear once; the ten largest clones hold roughly 26%. The sample here was tumor tissue, taken from a patient whose treatment included radiotherapy and nephrectomy. The receptors shown here come from a woman aged 70-85 years with renal cell carcinoma.

The chain carries TRBV9 and TRBJ1-3; possibly TRBD1 for D (6 bases). Trimming pared 4 bases from V and 9 bases from J, leaving 20 bases between. Germline CDR1 reads SGDLS; CDR2 reads YYNGEE. The CDR3 loop spans 15 amino acids. The CDR3, as DNA: TGTGCCAGCAGCTTTTCGGGGGACACCTTAAGCACCATATATTTT. Protein product: CASSFSGDTLSTIYF.

Only one count was recorded for this clone. The chain carries TRBV6-6 and TRBJ1-2; D gene unclear. CDR1 and CDR2 (germline): MNHNY, SVGAGI (reference sequence). Trimming removed 2 bases from V and 4 bases from J, with 11 bases in between. The CDR3 has 14 amino acids. The CDR3 region has the DNA TGTGCCAGCAGTTACCGGATCTGGGGCTATGGCTACACCTTC. Protein product: CASSYRIWGYGYTF.

This chain links TRBV5-4 with TRBJ2-3, with 8 bases fitting TRBD2. The CDR3 is 16 amino acids. V gave up 0 bases and J gave up 0 bases; unmatched junction bases: 3. CDR1 and CDR2 (germline): SGHNT, YYREEE (reference sequence). The CDR3 DNA reads as TGTGCCAGCAGCTTGGACCCTAGCGGGAGCACAGATACGCAGTATTTT. Its translation is CASSLDPSGSTDTQYF.

This chain links TRBV5-5 with TRBJ2-7; D might be TRBD2 (5 bases). The CDR3 totals 13 residues. Trimming took off 2 bases at V and 3 bases at J, with 9 bases between the two ends. In germline, CDR1 is SGHKS, CDR2 YYEKEE (reference sequence). CDR3 in DNA: TGTGCCAGCAGCTTCGGAGGTTACTACGAGCAGTACTTC. Amino acid sequence: CASSFGGYYEQYF.

The CDR3 region is CASSRDSTDTQYF. The DNA for the CDR3 is TGTGCCAGCTCCCGCGATTCCACAGATACGCAGTATTTT. This chain uses TRBV18 with TRBJ2-3; D is ambiguous. The germline V gene encodes CDR1 KGHSH and CDR2 LQKENI. V dropped 6 bases and J dropped 2 bases, with 9 bases sitting between them. The CDR3 is 13 amino acids.

The chain uses TRBV4-1 and TRBJ2-2; D uncertain. This CDR3 spans 13 amino acids. The germline V gene encodes CDR1 MGHRA and CDR2 YSYEKL. Trimming stripped 0 bases from V and 5 bases from J, with 4 bases between. The CDR3 DNA reads TGCGCCAGCAGCCAAGATTTTACCGGGGAGCTGTTTTTT. Protein product: CASSQDFTGELFF.

The chain couples TRBV5-1 to TRBJ2-7; D is possibly TRBD2 (6 bases). From germline, CDR1 is SGHRS and CDR2 YFSETQ. With 1 base removed from V and 5 bases from J, the gap between germline ends came to 10 bases. The CDR3 consists of 13 residues. CDR3 nucleotides: TGCGCCAGCAGCTTGCCCGGGGGAGACGAGCAGTACTTC. Its protein is CASSLPGGDEQYF.

The chain joins TRBV6-5 to TRBJ2-3; TRBD2 agrees at 7 bases. There are 16 residues in the CDR3. CDR1 and CDR2 from the germline V gene are MNHEY and SVGAGI. J lost 2 bases, V lost 2 bases, and 7 bases had no gene match. The CDR3 is CASSYSISGFTDTQYF. The CDR3 DNA reads TGTGCCAGCAGTTACAGCATTAGCGGGTTCACAGATACGCAGTATTTT.

V is TRBV25-1 and J is TRBJ2-3, with D unclear. Trimming took 2 bases from V and 2 from J, leaving 5 bases between them. CDR3 size: 13 residues. Germline V CDR1 and CDR2: MGHDK, SYGVNS. For the CDR3, the DNA is TGTGCCAGCAGTGAAACAACCACAGATACGCAGTATTTT. Translated, it gives CASSETTTDTQYF.

The rearrangement links TRBV4-2 to TRBJ1-2, with 10 bases identical to TRBD1. The V and J ends lost 3 bases and 1 base, in that order; junction bases with no gene match: 5. From germline, CDR1 is LGHNA and CDR2 YNFKEQ. This CDR3 region has 16 residues. The CDR3 spells CASSQGTGAFNYGYTF. Here the CDR3 DNA reads TGTGCCAGCAGCCAGGGGACAGGGGCGTTTAACTATGGCTACACCTTC.

This clone was seen a handful of times. The chain employs TRBV5-1 and TRBJ1-1; a weak D match, TRBD1 (6 bases). The V gene lost 4 bases and the J gene lost 1 base, with 11 bases spanning the gap. This CDR3 region has 14 residues. Germline V CDR1 and CDR2: SGHRS, YFSETQ. The CDR3 DNA follows: TGCGCCAGCAGCGCCGGACAGCAGAACACTGAAGCTTTCTTT. This sequence encodes CASSAGQQNTEAFF. Full variable domain (remainder filled in from reference TRBV5-1 and TRBJ1-1): KAGVTQTPRYLIKTRGQQVTLSCSPISGHRSVSWYQQTPGQGLQFLFEYFSETQRNKGNFPGRFSGRQFSNSRSEMNVSTLELGDSALYLCASSAGQQNTEAFFGQGTRLTVV.

The V gene is TRBV7-9, the J gene TRBJ1-2, with 7 bases identical to TRBD1. V shed 7 bases and J 8 bases; nucleotides not matched to a gene: 13. The CDR3 consists of 14 residues. CDR1 and CDR2 (germline): SEHNR, FQNEAQ (reference sequence). CDR3 amino acids: CASTPTGTAEGYTF. The CDR3 region has the DNA TGTGCCAGCACCCCAACTGGGACAGCCGAGGGCTACACCTTC. Full variable domain (rest looked up from reference TRBV7-9 and TRBJ1-2): DTGVSQNPRHKITKRGQNVTFRCDPISEHNRLYWYRQTLGQGPEFLTYFQNEAQLEKSRLLSDRFSAERPKGSFSTLEIQRTEQGDSAMYLCASTPTGTAEGYTFGSGTRLTVV.

This clone was seen a few times. The chain recombines TRBV19 with TRBJ1-5, with a possible D match to TRBD1 (6 bases). V lost 6 bases to trimming and J lost 5 bases, with 11 bases between them. This CDR3 contains 13 residues. Germline V gene lookup returns CDR1 LNHDA and CDR2 SQIVND (reference sequence). DNA of the CDR3: TGTGCCAGTAGCCCAGGGGCCGATCAGCCCCAGCATTTT. It codes for CASSPGADQPQHF. Together with reference TRBV19 and TRBJ1-5, the CDR3 gives the full variable domain: DGGITQSPKYLFRKEGQNVTLSCEQNLNHDAMYWYRQDPGQGLRLIYYSQIVNDFQKGDIAEGYSVSREKKESFPLTVTSAQKNPTAFYLCASSPGADQPQHFGDGTRLSIL.

The genes are TRBV10-2 and TRBJ1-3; D not certain. This CDR3 comprises 13 residues. From germline, CDR1 is WSHSY and CDR2 SAAADI. V gave up 5 bases and J gave up 0 bases, with 5 bases separating them. As DNA, the CDR3 is TGCGCCAGCAGTTTCGTCTCTGGAAACACCATATATTTT. Encoded protein: CASSFVSGNTIYF.

This clone occurred a few times. This chain links TRBV6-5 with TRBJ2-3, with a tentative D call TRBD2 (7 bases). The germline gives CDR1 MNHEY, CDR2 SVGAGI. The CDR3 sequence is 15 residues long. Trimming took off 6 bases at V and 1 base at J, with 14 bases between the two ends. This CDR3 is CASSPGRGRTDTQYF. CDR3 sequence (DNA): TGTGCCAGCAGCCCTGGGCGGGGGCGCACAGATACGCAGTATTTT.

J is TRBJ1-4 and V is TRBV30; perhaps TRBD1 as D (5 bases). The CDR3 has 14 residues. The ends were cut back, 1 base at V and 7 bases at J, with 13 bases in the middle. CDR1 is GTSNPN, CDR2 SVGIG, per germline (reference sequence). CDR3: CAWSGGTTSEKLFF. Written as DNA, the CDR3 is TGTGCCTGGAGTGGAGGGACGACGAGTGAAAAACTGTTTTTT.

V usage is TRBV4-1 and J usage is TRBJ2-1; either TRBD1 or TRBD2 may supply D (5 bases each). V was trimmed by 3 bases and J by 3 bases, leaving 15 bases between them. CDR1 is MGHRA and CDR2 is YSYEKL in the germline V gene. The CDR3 sequence is 16 residues long. CDR3 sequence reads: CASSHNSGSLYNEQFF. CDR3 DNA: TGCGCCAGCAGCCACAATTCAGGGAGCCTCTACAATGAGCAGTTCTTC.

J is TRBJ2-3 and V is TRBV28; no clear D gene. V shed 5 bases and J shed 2 bases, with 11 bases lying between them. Germline loops: CDR1 MDHEN, CDR2 SYDVKM. The CDR3 is 14 amino acids. The CDR3, as DNA: TGTGCCAGCAGTGCCCGTCGGACCACAGATACGCAGTATTTT. Translating it yields CASSARRTTDTQYF. The full variable domain, rest sourced from reference TRBV28 and TRBJ2-3, is DVKVTQSSRYLVKRTGEKVFLECVQDMDHENMFWYRQDPGLGLRLIYFSYDVKMKEKGDIPEGYSVSREKKERFSLILESASTNQTSMYLCASSARRTTDTQYFGPGTRLTVL.

On this clone itself: Since a far larger clone is one base different, this is likely a read error. The same CDR3 can be traced to other DNA sequences in this sample. This chain uses TRBV6-1 with TRBJ2-7; D gene uncertain. The germline V gene has CDR1 MNHNS and CDR2 SASEGT. There are 14 residues in the CDR3. Trimming removed 4 bases from V and 3 bases from J, with 13 bases in between. The CDR3 nucleotides read TGTGCCAGCAGTGTCGGGTGGCCGAGCTACGAGCAGTACTTC. This sequence encodes CASSVGWPSYEQYF.

V gene TRBV30 combines with J gene TRBJ2-2, with 10 bases that match TRBD1. CDR3 length: 14 amino acids. J gave up 2 bases and V 7 bases, and 4 bases lay outside the gene matches. The germline V gene encodes CDR1 GTSNPN and CDR2 SVGIG (reference sequence). CDR3 loop: CAFDRGLNTGELFF. The CDR3 DNA sequence: TGTGCCTTCGACAGGGGGCTTAACACCGGGGAGCTGTTTTTT.

The chain carries TRBV11-2 and TRBJ2-7; D gene ambiguous. The germline V gene has CDR1 SGHAT and CDR2 FQNNGV. The V gene lost 3 bases and the J gene lost 2 bases, with 11 bases spanning the gap. CDR3 size: 14 residues. CDR3 DNA sequence: TGTGCCAGCAGCTTTATGGGCACCACCTACGAGCAGTACTTC. The encoded protein is CASSFMGTTYEQYF.

The V call is TRBV5-1, the J call TRBJ2-3, with TRBD2 identical over 7 bases. Looked up from germline, CDR1 is SGHRS and CDR2 is YFSETQ. This CDR3 is built from 15 residues. V shed 2 bases and J 2 bases; nucleotides not matched to a gene: 5. The CDR3: CASSFQAGNTDTQYF. As DNA, the CDR3 is TGCGCCAGCAGCTTCCAAGCGGGAAACACAGATACGCAGTATTTT.

V gene TRBV30 combines with J gene TRBJ1-6; D remains ambiguous. The CDR3 loop spans 13 amino acids. CDR1 is GTSNPN and CDR2 is SVGIG in the germline V gene (reference sequence). V was shortened by 2 bases and J by 10 bases, with 12 bases between the two germline ends. The CDR3 DNA reads TGTGCCTGGAGTATAAGCTTCGGCTCACCCCTCCACTTT. This encodes CAWSISFGSPLHF.

This clone has more than one count but fewer than ten. J is TRBJ2-2 and V is TRBV21-1; the table calls TRBD1, which could not be checked here. TRBV21-1 is a known pseudogene. This CDR3 region has 16 residues. The CDR3 reads CASSPQGFVDSGELFF. In DNA form, the CDR3 reads TGTGCCAGCAGCCCCCAGGGTTTTGTGGATAGCGGGGAGCTGTTTTTT.

The chain is built from TRBV6-6 and TRBJ1-5, with D uncertain. The CDR3 totals 14 residues. The V gene's germline CDR1 is MNHNY and CDR2 SVGAGI (reference sequence). V dropped 0 bases and J dropped 8 bases, with 11 bases sitting between them. As DNA, the CDR3 is TGTGCCAGCAGTTACTCGGGTGTTCGGGAGCCCCAGCATTTT. It is translated as CASSYSGVREPQHF.

The rearrangement uses TRBV11-2 and TRBJ2-7; TRBD2 is a possible D gene (6 bases). The CDR3 has 14 residues. CDR1 and CDR2 from the germline V gene are SGHAT and FQNNGV. V shed 7 bases and J shed 4 bases, with 17 bases lying between them. DNA for the CDR3: TGTGCCAGCACCACCGGGACTTCACCTTACGAGCAGTACTTC. The encoded protein is CASTTGTSPYEQYF.

This rearrangement joins TRBV7-9 to TRBJ1-1; unclear D gene. Germline V lookup: CDR1 SEHNR, CDR2 FQNEAQ (reference sequence). Trimming took off 7 bases at V and 1 base at J, with 10 bases between the two ends. This CDR3 spans 13 amino acids. This chain's CDR3 is CASTLKPNTEAFF. CDR3 DNA sequence: TGTGCCAGCACCCTTAAACCGAACACTGAAGCTTTCTTT.

This clone came up once. The V and J genes are TRBV6-5 and TRBJ1-1, with D unclear. V dropped 0 bases and J dropped 10 bases, with 12 bases sitting between them. The CDR3 covers 13 residues. Germline V gene data show CDR1 as MNHEY and CDR2 as SVGAGI. The CDR3 sequence is CASSYSPGRRAFF. CDR3 sequence (DNA): TGTGCCAGCAGTTACTCCCCCGGCCGGCGAGCTTTCTTT.

J is TRBJ2-2 and V is TRBV9; D might be TRBD1 (5 bases). Deletions cut 4 bases from V and 7 bases from J, with 14 bases between. This CDR3 has 14 amino acids. The V gene's germline CDR1 is SGDLS and CDR2 YYNGEE. The CDR3 loop is CASSPQGLDGELFF. In nucleotides, the CDR3 is TGTGCCAGCAGCCCCCAGGGCCTGGACGGGGAGCTGTTTTTT.

This clone came up a few times. The chain employs TRBV9 and TRBJ2-7, with 12 bases aligning to TRBD2. V lost 4 bases, J lost 0 bases, and 5 bases stayed unmatched. The germline CDR1 and CDR2 sequences are SGDLS and YYNGEE. The CDR3 sequence is 16 residues long. The CDR3, as DNA: TGTGCCAGCAGCCCCGGGACTAGCGGGCGCTCCTACGAGCAGTACTTC. This translates into CASSPGTSGRSYEQYF.

This clone was observed a few times. CDR3 bases: TGTGCCAGCAGCCCTGAGGGCCAGGAGGGTCCCACCTTC. Amino acids: CASSPEGQEGPTF. This chain links TRBV4-2 with TRBJ1-2; unclear D gene. The CDR3 length is 13 residues. Trimming pared 4 bases from V and 13 bases from J, leaving 19 bases between. From germline, CDR1 is LGHNA and CDR2 YNFKEQ.

The rearrangement links TRBV10-3 to TRBJ1-1; D perhaps matches TRBD1 (5 bases). Looked up from germline, CDR1 is ENHRY and CDR2 is SYGVKD. The ends were cut back, 0 bases at V and 11 bases at J, with 16 bases in the middle. CDR3 size: 14 residues. This chain's CDR3 is CAISESVGVKGAFF. The DNA of the CDR3 is TGTGCCATCAGTGAGTCAGTAGGGGTTAAAGGGGCTTTCTTT.